This T cell receptor (beta chain) was sequenced during a study of cytomegalovirus exposure and HLA in healthy donors. Study at large: Inside one of the first data releases sat about 91 million unique TCRs taken from HLA-typed donors.

The study, taken as a whole, reports: Versus the approximately 670-donor mean, an Asian-associated ancestry cluster reportedly showed fewer N-insertions in a later analysis. Researchers catalogued around 150 TCR beta chains as cytomegalovirus-associated. Other equally common chains were less clonally expanded than HLA-associated TCR beta chains, a later analysis showed.

V shed 2 bases, J shed 5 bases, and the junction held 2 bases outside the gene matches. CDR3 length equals 14 residues. Looked up from germline, CDR1 is SGHTA and CDR2 is FQGTGA. As regards this clone: Antigen: not known.

The PCR was carried out with 60 Vbeta primers and 13 Jbeta primers. Sequencing was performed with immunoSEQ multiplex PCR; in TCRdb, only in-frame clones are kept and a portion is missing. The sample lists over 150,000 clones, approximately 80% occurring once. The source of this sequence is a man aged 25-45 years in good health and CMV-seropositive. The V call is TRBV7-3, the J call TRBJ2-7; 11 bases match TRBD2. Material for sequencing was PBMCs. CDR3 DNA: TGTGCCAGCAGCTTAGTAGCGGGGGGGCACGAGCAGTACTTC. Its translation: CASSLVAGGHEQYF.